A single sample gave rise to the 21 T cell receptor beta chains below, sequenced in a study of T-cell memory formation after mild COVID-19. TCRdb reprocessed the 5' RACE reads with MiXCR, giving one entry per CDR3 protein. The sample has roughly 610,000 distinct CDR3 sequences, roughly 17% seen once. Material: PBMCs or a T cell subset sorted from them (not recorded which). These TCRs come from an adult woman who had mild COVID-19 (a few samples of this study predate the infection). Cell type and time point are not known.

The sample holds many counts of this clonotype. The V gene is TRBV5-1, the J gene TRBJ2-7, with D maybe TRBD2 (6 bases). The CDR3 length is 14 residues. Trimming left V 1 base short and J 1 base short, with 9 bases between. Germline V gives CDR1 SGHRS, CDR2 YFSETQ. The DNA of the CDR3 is TGCGCCAGCAGCTTGATCGGGGGTTCCTACGAGCAGTACTTC. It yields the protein CASSLIGGSYEQYF.

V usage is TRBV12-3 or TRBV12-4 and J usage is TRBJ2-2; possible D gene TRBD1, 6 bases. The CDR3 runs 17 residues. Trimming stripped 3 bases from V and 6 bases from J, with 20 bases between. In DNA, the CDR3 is TGTGCCAGCAGTTTGAGTCAGGGGAACGCCATAGCCGGGGAGCTGTTTTTT. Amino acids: CASSLSQGNAIAGELFF.

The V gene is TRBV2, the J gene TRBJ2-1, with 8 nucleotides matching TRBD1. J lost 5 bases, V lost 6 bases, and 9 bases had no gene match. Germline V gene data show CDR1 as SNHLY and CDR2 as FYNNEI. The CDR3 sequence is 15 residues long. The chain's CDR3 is CASRTGQGFDNEQFF. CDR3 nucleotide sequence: TGTGCCAGCAGGACTGGACAGGGTTTCGACAATGAGCAGTTCTTC.

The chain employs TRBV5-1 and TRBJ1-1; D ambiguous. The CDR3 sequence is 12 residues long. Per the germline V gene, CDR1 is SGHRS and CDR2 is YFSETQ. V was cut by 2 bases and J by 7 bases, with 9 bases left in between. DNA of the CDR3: TGCGCCAGCAGCTTCCGAGGGTTTGAAGCTTTCTTT. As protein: CASSFRGFEAFF.

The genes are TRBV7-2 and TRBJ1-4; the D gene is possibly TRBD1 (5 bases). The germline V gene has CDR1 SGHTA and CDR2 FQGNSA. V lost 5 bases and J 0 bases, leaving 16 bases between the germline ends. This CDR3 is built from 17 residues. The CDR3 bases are TGTGCCAGCAGCCCGGTCGGGACGGCCTCAACTAATGAAAAACTGTTTTTT. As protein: CASSPVGTASTNEKLFF.

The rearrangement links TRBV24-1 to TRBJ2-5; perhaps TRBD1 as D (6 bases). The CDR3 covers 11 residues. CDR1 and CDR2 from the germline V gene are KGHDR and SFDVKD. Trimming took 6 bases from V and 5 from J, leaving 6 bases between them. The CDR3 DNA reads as TGTGCCACCAGTACAGGGGAGACCCAGTACTTC. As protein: CATSTGETQYF.

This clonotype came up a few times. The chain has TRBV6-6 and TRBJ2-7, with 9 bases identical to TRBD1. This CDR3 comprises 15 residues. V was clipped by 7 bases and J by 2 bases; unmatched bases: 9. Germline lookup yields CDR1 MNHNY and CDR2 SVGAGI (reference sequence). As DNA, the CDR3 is TGTGCCAGCAAAACCCGGGACAGGGTGCCCTACGAGCAGTACTTC. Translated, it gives CASKTRDRVPYEQYF.

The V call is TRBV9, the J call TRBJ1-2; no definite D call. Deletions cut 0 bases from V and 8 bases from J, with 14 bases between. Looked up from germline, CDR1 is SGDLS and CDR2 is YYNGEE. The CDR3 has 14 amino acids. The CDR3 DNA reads TGTGCCAGCAGCGTAGGATCCAAGGTTGCGGGCTACACCTTC. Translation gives CASSVGSKVAGYTF.

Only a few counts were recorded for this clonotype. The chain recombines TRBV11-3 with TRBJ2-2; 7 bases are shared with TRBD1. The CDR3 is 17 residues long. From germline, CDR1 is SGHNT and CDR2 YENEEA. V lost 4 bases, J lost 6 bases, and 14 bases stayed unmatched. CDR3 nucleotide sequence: TGTGCCAGCAGCTCTGCCCGGCGTGGGCAGGGGGCCGGGGAGCTGTTTTTT. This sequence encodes CASSSARRGQGAGELFF.

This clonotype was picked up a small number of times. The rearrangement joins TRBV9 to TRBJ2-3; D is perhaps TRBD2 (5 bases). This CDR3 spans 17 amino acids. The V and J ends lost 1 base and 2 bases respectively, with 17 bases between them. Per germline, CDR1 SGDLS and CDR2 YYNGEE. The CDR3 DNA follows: TGTGCCAGCAGCGTAAGGGAGTCCGGCGGCGACACAGATACGCAGTATTTT. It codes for CASSVRESGGDTDTQYF.

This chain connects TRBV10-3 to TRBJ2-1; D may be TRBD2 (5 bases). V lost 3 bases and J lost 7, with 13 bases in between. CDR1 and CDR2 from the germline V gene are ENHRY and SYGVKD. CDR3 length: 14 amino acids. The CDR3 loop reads CAISDRASRNEQFF. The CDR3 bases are TGTGCCATCAGTGACCGGGCTAGCCGGAATGAGCAGTTCTTC.

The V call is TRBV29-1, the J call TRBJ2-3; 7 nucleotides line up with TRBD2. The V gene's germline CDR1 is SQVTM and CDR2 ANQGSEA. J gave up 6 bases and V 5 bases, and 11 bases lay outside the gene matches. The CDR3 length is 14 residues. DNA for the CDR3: TGCAGCGTTTCCCCATCGACTAGCTCCGATACGCAGTATTTT. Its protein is CSVSPSTSSDTQYF.

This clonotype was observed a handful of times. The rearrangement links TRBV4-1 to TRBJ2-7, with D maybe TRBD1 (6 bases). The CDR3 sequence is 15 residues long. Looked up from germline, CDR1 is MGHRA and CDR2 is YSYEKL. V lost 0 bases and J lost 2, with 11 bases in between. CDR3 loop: CASSQEDRRPYEQYF. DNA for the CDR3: TGCGCCAGCAGCCAAGAGGACAGAAGACCCTACGAGCAGTACTTC.

CDR3 region: CASSELGWGQPQHF. CDR3 bases: TGTGCCAGCAGTGAATTGGGGTGGGGGCAGCCCCAGCATTTT. The chain is built from TRBV2 and TRBJ1-5; D may be TRBD1 (5 bases). The CDR3 loop spans 14 amino acids. With 2 bases removed from V and 7 bases from J, the gap between germline ends came to 12 bases. The germline V gene encodes CDR1 SNHLY and CDR2 FYNNEI. Filled out from reference TRBV2 and TRBJ1-5, the complete variable domain reads EPEVTQTPSHQVTQMGQEVILRCVPISNHLYFYWYRQILGQKVEFLVSFYNNEISEKSEIFDDQFSVERPDGSNFTLKIRSTKLEDSAMYFCASSELGWGQPQHFGDGTRLSIL.

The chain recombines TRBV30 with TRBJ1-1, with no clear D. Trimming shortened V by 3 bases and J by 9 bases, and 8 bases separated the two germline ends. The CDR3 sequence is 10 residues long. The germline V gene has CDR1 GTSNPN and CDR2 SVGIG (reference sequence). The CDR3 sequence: CAWRKVQAFF. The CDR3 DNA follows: TGTGCCTGGAGAAAGGTTCAAGCTTTCTTT.

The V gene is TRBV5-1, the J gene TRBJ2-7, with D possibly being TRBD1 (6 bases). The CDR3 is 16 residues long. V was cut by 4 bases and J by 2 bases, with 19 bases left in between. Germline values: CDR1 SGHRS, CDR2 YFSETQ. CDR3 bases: TGCGCCAGCAGCCTGTCCTCCGGGACACCAACCTACGAGCAGTACTTC. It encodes CASSLSSGTPTYEQYF.

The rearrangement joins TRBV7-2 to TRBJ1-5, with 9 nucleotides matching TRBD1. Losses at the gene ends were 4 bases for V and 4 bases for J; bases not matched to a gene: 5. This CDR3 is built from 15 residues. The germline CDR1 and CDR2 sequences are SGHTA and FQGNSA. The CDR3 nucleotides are TGTGCCAGCAGCTGGGGACAGGGTAGGAATCAGCCCCAGCATTTT. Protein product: CASSWGQGRNQPQHF.

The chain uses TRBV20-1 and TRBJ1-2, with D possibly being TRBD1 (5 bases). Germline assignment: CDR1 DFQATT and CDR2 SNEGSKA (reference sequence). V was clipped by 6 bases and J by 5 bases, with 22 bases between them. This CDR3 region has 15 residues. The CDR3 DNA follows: TGCAGTGCCCCCCGGGATGAGGGGTTTCGTTATGGCTACACCTTC. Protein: CSAPRDEGFRYGYTF.

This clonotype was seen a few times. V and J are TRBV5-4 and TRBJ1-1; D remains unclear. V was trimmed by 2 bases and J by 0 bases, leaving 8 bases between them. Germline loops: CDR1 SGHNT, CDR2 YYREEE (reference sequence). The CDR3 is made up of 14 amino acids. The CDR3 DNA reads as TGTGCCAGCAGCTTTGGTATCATGAACACTGAAGCTTTCTTT. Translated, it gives CASSFGIMNTEAFF.

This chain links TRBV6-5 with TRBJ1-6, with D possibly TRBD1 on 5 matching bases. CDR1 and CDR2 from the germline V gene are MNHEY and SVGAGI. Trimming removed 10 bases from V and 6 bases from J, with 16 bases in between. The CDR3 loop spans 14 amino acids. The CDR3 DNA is TGTGCCACCATGGCGGTACAGGCTAATTCACCCCTCCACTTT. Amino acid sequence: CATMAVQANSPLHF.

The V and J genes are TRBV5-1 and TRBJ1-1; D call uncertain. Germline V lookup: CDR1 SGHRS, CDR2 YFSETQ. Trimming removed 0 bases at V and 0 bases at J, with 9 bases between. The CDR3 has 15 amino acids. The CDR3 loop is CASSLEADMNTEAFF. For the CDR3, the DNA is TGCGCCAGCAGCTTGGAGGCCGACATGAACACTGAAGCTTTCTTT. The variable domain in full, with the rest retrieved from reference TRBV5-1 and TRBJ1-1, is KAGVTQTPRYLIKTRGQQVTLSCSPISGHRSVSWYQQTPGQGLQFLFEYFSETQRNKGNFPGRFSGRQFSNSRSEMNVSTLELGDSALYLCASSLEADMNTEAFFGQGTRLTVV.